The present entry profiles one TCR beta chain with its context. Its specificity is unknown. These data come from a study of radiation and T cells in renal cell carcinoma. Time point denoted: blood 4 weeks post-SBRT, at nephrectomy. Treatment denoted: 15 Gy SBRT to primary tumor, nephrectomy 4 weeks later. Nephrectomy followed 15 Gy stereotactic body radiation by 4 weeks. The tumor was a clear cell renal cell carcinoma. The study's findings and limits: From baseline, blood top tumor clonotypes peaked at 2 weeks post-radiation. Baseline intratumoral clonotype presence is unknown without pretreatment biopsies.

Produced via immunoSEQ multiplex PCR; TCRdb's table is partial and in-frame only. Among roughly 100,000 clones listed, around 84% were seen once. The CDR3 runs to 15 residues. The germline CDR1 and CDR2 sequences are SGHRS and YFSETQ. V was pared by 4 bases and J by 8 bases, with 21 bases between. Material: blood, obtained from a patient whose treatment included radiotherapy and nephrectomy. The receptor comes from a man aged 60 to 69 with renal cell carcinoma. This chain joins TRBV5-1 and TRBJ1-2, with D maybe TRBD1 (5 bases). The CDR3 loop is CASSPVGAGYMGYTF. CDR3 sequence (DNA): TGCGCCAGCAGCCCTGTCGGGGCAGGCTATATGGGCTACACCTTC.